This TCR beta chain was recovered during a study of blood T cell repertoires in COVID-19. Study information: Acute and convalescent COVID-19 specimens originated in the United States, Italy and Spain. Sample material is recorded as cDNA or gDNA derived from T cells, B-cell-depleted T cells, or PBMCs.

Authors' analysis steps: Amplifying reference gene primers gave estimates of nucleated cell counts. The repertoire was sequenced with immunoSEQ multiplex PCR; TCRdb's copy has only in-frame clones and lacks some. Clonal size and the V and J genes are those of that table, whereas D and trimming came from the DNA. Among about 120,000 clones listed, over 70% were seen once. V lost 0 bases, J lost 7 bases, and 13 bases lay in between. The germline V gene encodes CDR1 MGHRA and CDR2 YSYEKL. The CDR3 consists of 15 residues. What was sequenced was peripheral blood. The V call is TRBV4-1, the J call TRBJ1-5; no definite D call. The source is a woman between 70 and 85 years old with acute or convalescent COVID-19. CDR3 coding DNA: TGCGCCAGCAGCCAAGAGTCCGACGTTAGCCAGCCCCAGCATTTT. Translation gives CASSQESDVSQPQHF.